This is a list of T cell receptor beta chains from one sample in a study of identical twins. Each CDR3 protein is one row after TCRdb ran MiXCR on the 5' RACE reads. This table holds 150,000 or so distinct CDR3 sequences, around 3.4% found once. The sequenced sample was memory T cells sorted from blood. The receptors shown here come from a man between 18 and 35 years old in good health. The CDR3 runs from the conserved cysteine through the conserved F or W. The order of the fields is clone size, D gene, V gene, J gene, CDR3 protein, CDR3 DNA. The D gene is left open where the match is weak. Expanded clones get a size class; other rows say once, few or many, or leave the size out.

abundance: -
d_gene: -
v_gene: TRBV11-3
j_gene: TRBJ1-3
CDR3aa: CASSPTMGNTIYF
CDR3nt: TGTGCCAGCAGCCCAACAATGGGAAACACCATATATTTT

abundance: many
d_gene: TRBD2
v_gene: TRBV24-1
j_gene: TRBJ2-1
CDR3aa: CATSDLPGLAGEGEQFF
CDR3nt: TGTGCCACCAGTGATCTACCCGGACTAGCGGGGGAGGGTGAGCAGTTCTTC

abundance: many
d_gene: -
v_gene: TRBV2
j_gene: TRBJ2-5
CDR3aa: CASSELGGRGRGTQYF
CDR3nt: TGTGCCAGCAGTGAACTGGGAGGAAGGGGGCGAGGGACCCAGTACTTC

abundance: many
d_gene: TRBD1
v_gene: TRBV6-1
j_gene: TRBJ1-1
CDR3aa: CASRIRQGANTEAFF
CDR3nt: TGTGCCAGCAGAATCCGACAGGGGGCAAACACTGAAGCTTTCTTT

abundance: many
d_gene: -
v_gene: TRBV6-1
j_gene: TRBJ1-5
CDR3aa: CASKEYSNQPQHF
CDR3nt: TGTGCCAGCAAGGAATATAGCAATCAGCCCCAGCATTTT

abundance: many
d_gene: -
v_gene: TRBV20-1
j_gene: TRBJ1-2
CDR3aa: CRGYGYTF
CDR3nt: TGCAGAGGCTATGGCTACACCTTC

abundance: few
d_gene: -
v_gene: TRBV20-1
j_gene: TRBJ1-6
CDR3aa: CSAPLVGSSYNSPLHF
CDR3nt: TGCAGTGCTCCCCTCGTAGGGAGCTCCTATAATTCACCCCTCCACTTT

abundance: many
d_gene: TRBD1
v_gene: TRBV11-2
j_gene: TRBJ1-1
CDR3aa: CASSGSLTGGTEAFF
CDR3nt: TGTGCCAGCAGCGGTAGCCTCACAGGGGGCACTGAAGCTTTCTTT

abundance: many
d_gene: TRBD2
v_gene: TRBV4-3
j_gene: TRBJ2-1
CDR3aa: CASSQVTSESSYNEQFF
CDR3nt: TGCGCCAGCAGCCAGGTTACTAGCGAGAGCTCCTACAATGAGCAGTTCTTC

abundance: many
d_gene: -
v_gene: TRBV7-8
j_gene: TRBJ2-1
CDR3aa: CASSLGRVSVNEQFF
CDR3nt: TGTGCCAGCAGCTTAGGGCGGGTCTCTGTTAATGAGCAGTTCTTC

abundance: many
d_gene: -
v_gene: TRBV10-3
j_gene: TRBJ2-7
CDR3aa: CAISPEGTYEQYF
CDR3nt: TGTGCCATCAGCCCCGAAGGGACGTACGAGCAGTACTTC

abundance: many
d_gene: -
v_gene: TRBV12-3/TRBV12-4
j_gene: TRBJ2-5
CDR3aa: CASSGLSKTQYF
CDR3nt: TGTGCCAGCAGTGGACTTTCGAAGACCCAGTACTTC

abundance: many
d_gene: TRBD2
v_gene: TRBV7-3
j_gene: TRBJ2-1
CDR3aa: CASSSTPTSGRAFF
CDR3nt: TGTGCCAGCAGCTCCACCCCTACTAGCGGGAGGGCCTTCTTC

abundance: few
d_gene: -
v_gene: TRBV6-1
j_gene: TRBJ2-2
CDR3aa: CASSKVTGPTGELFF
CDR3nt: TGTGCCAGCAGCAAGGTCACAGGGCCCACCGGGGAGCTGTTTTTT

abundance: many
d_gene: -
v_gene: TRBV12-3/TRBV12-4
j_gene: TRBJ2-1
CDR3aa: CATSNVRGPYNEQFF
CDR3nt: TGTGCCACCTCTAACGTTCGTGGCCCCTACAATGAGCAGTTCTTC

abundance: many
d_gene: TRBD2
v_gene: TRBV24-1
j_gene: TRBJ2-3
CDR3aa: CATSDPTSGSTDTQYF
CDR3nt: TGTGCCACCAGTGATCCGACTAGCGGAAGCACAGATACGCAGTATTTT

abundance: many
d_gene: -
v_gene: TRBV4-2
j_gene: TRBJ2-7
CDR3aa: CASSQDRGSYEQYF
CDR3nt: TGTGCCAGCAGCCAAGATCGGGGGAGCTACGAGCAGTACTTC

abundance: -
d_gene: TRBD1
v_gene: TRBV18
j_gene: TRBJ2-3
CDR3aa: CASSSGQGARTSPDTQYF
CDR3nt: TGTGCCAGCTCATCGGGACAGGGGGCGCGTACCTCTCCAGATACGCAGTATTTT

abundance: many
d_gene: -
v_gene: TRBV11-2
j_gene: TRBJ2-1
CDR3aa: CASSFRFSGDNEQFF
CDR3nt: TGTGCCAGCAGCTTTCGCTTTAGCGGAGACAATGAGCAGTTCTTC

abundance: many
d_gene: TRBD2
v_gene: TRBV20-1
j_gene: TRBJ2-1
CDR3aa: CSAVTGLAGNYNEQFF
CDR3nt: TGCAGTGCTGTGACGGGACTAGCGGGGAACTACAATGAGCAGTTCTTC

abundance: many
d_gene: TRBD2
v_gene: TRBV29-1
j_gene: TRBJ2-7
CDR3aa: CSVGNSGRATSYEQYF
CDR3nt: TGCAGCGTTGGGAATAGCGGGAGGGCCACGTCCTACGAGCAGTACTTC

abundance: few
d_gene: TRBD1
v_gene: TRBV24-1
j_gene: TRBJ2-2
CDR3aa: CATSDLGTGRNTGELFF
CDR3nt: TGTGCCACCAGTGATTTAGGGACAGGGAGGAACACCGGGGAGCTGTTTTTT

abundance: many
d_gene: -
v_gene: TRBV5-1
j_gene: TRBJ2-5
CDR3aa: CASSLQPSRETQYF
CDR3nt: TGCGCCAGCAGCTTGCAGCCTAGCAGGGAGACCCAGTACTTC

abundance: many
d_gene: -
v_gene: TRBV25-1
j_gene: TRBJ2-7
CDR3aa: CASGRGGSYEQYF
CDR3nt: TGTGCCAGCGGCAGGGGAGGCTCCTACGAGCAGTACTTC

abundance: many
d_gene: -
v_gene: TRBV7-9
j_gene: TRBJ1-1
CDR3aa: CASSLVDSEAFF
CDR3nt: TGTGCCAGCAGCTTAGTTGATTCTGAAGCTTTCTTT

abundance: few
d_gene: -
v_gene: TRBV7-8
j_gene: TRBJ1-1
CDR3aa: CASSLSGREAFF
CDR3nt: TGTGCCAGCAGCTTATCTGGTCGGGAAGCTTTCTTT

abundance: many
d_gene: -
v_gene: TRBV12-3/TRBV12-4
j_gene: TRBJ2-1
CDR3aa: CASSLVTGRGEQFF
CDR3nt: TGTGCCAGCAGTTTAGTTACGGGAAGGGGTGAGCAGTTCTTC